The 17 T cell receptor beta chains listed next were all sequenced from one sample in a study of T cells in Graves' hyperthyroidism and ophthalmopathy. Amplified TCR beta CDR3 regions derived from RNA transcripts. The HTBI primer set was used in a first-round RT-PCR of the TCR CDR3. MiXCR was run by TCRdb on the multiplex PCR reads, yielding one entry per CDR3 protein. The sample consists of nearly 750,000 distinct CDR3 sequences, 30% to 40% of them appearing once. The sequenced sample was blood. These receptors all come from a woman aged 40 to 50 with Graves' hyperthyroidism.

This clonotype has a count of ten or more. The V and J genes are TRBV5-4 and TRBJ2-7, with TRBD1 matching over 10 bases. CDR1 is SGHNT and CDR2 is YYREEE in the germline V gene (reference sequence). J was trimmed by 3 bases and V by 5 bases; bases with no gene match: 5. The CDR3 has 14 amino acids. The CDR3 sequence is CASSYRDRGYEQYF. Written as DNA, the CDR3 is TGTGCCAGCAGTTATCGGGACAGGGGCTACGAGCAGTACTTC.

To note about this clonotype: A read error is possible here, since a much larger clone lies one base away. This chain joins TRBV25-1 and TRBJ2-7; the D is unclear. Deletions cut 8 bases from V and 6 bases from J, with 11 bases between. Germline V gene sequence: CDR1 MGHDK, CDR2 SYGVNS. The CDR3 extends over 11 amino acids. The CDR3: CASGETGEQYF. The CDR3 DNA sequence: TGTGCCAGCGGCGAGACTGGCGAGCAGTACTTC.

The CDR3 spells CSVVERLSGNTIYF. The CDR3 DNA reads TGCAGCGTTGTCGAACGCCTCTCTGGAAACACCATATATTTT. The chain recombines TRBV29-1 with TRBJ1-3, with D unclear. Germline V gene data show CDR1 as SQVTM and CDR2 as ANQGSEA. V lost 4 bases to trimming and J lost 0 bases, with 10 bases between them. This CDR3 region has 14 residues.

V and J are TRBV6-5 and TRBJ1-4, with D maybe TRBD1 (5 bases). CDR1 and CDR2 (germline): MNHEY, SVGAGI. The CDR3 runs to 15 residues. The V and J ends lost 0 bases and 4 bases respectively, with 9 bases between them. The CDR3 is CASSYSGQVNEKLFF. The CDR3, as DNA: TGTGCCAGCAGTTACTCGGGGCAGGTTAATGAAAAACTGTTTTTT.

This clonotype showed up just a few times. The chain uses TRBV7-2 and TRBJ2-7; 7 nucleotides agree with TRBD1. V dropped 1 base and J dropped 5; count of bases not matched to a gene: 8. Germline-derived CDR1 and CDR2 are SGHTA and FQGNSA. The CDR3 length is 15 residues. For the CDR3, the DNA is TGTGCCAGCAGCTTAGTCATGGGACAGACCCACGAGCAGTACTTC. Translating gives CASSLVMGQTHEQYF.

For this clonotype: A much larger clonotype is one base distant, so this may be a read error. The chain links TRBV15 to TRBJ1-5; D possibly corresponds to TRBD1 (5 bases). Germline V gene sequence: CDR1 LNHNV, CDR2 YYDKDF (reference sequence). The length of the CDR3 is 17 residues. The ends were cut back, 1 base at V and 8 bases at J, with 21 bases in the middle. The CDR3 nucleotides read TGTGCCACCAGCAGAGGCCGGGGGTTACAGCCCCGGGAGCCCCAGCATTTT. Protein: CATSRGRGLQPREPQHF.

J is TRBJ1-2 and V is TRBV10-3; 11 bases fit TRBD1. The CDR3 runs to 15 residues. J lost 6 bases, V lost 2 bases, and 5 bases had no gene match. Germline CDR1 is ENHRY and CDR2 is SYGVKD. This CDR3 reads CAISEGTGGRDGYTF. CDR3 nucleotides: TGTGCCATCAGTGAGGGGACAGGGGGTAGGGATGGCTACACCTTC.

For this clonotype: A much larger clone sits a single nucleotide away, making a read error possible. The chain recombines TRBV12-3 or TRBV12-4 with TRBJ1-1; D may be TRBD1 (5 bases). This CDR3 contains 16 residues. The CDR3 spells CASSSQVGPLNTDAFF. In nucleotides, the CDR3 is TGTGCCAGCAGTAGTCAAGTGGGACCATTGAACACTGACGCTTTCTTT.

The chain employs TRBV20-1 and TRBJ1-5; the match to TRBD1 covers 7 bases. Germline V gene data show CDR1 as DFQATT and CDR2 as SNEGSKA (reference sequence). CDR3 length: 16 residues. The V segment lost 1 base and the J segment 4 bases; nucleotides outside the gene matches: 10. The CDR3 sequence: CSARVVDQGDNQPQHF. The CDR3 DNA is TGCAGTGCTAGAGTCGTGGACCAGGGGGATAATCAGCCCCAGCATTTT.

V is TRBV7-2 and J is TRBJ2-1, with TRBD1 matching 8 bases. V was pared by 2 bases and J by 8 bases, with 8 bases of the junction left unmatched. Germline-derived CDR1 and CDR2 are SGHTA and FQGNSA. This CDR3 spans 15 amino acids. The CDR3 region has the DNA TGTGCCAGCAGCTTAACGACTCAGGGGGCAGATGAGCAGTTCTTC. It is translated as CASSLTTQGADEQFF. The complete variable domain, with remaining parts taken from reference TRBV7-2 and TRBJ2-1, reads GAGVSQSPSNKVTEKGKDVELRCDPISGHTALYWYRQSLGQGLEFLIYFQGNSAPDKSGLPSDRFSAERTGGSVSTLTIQRTQQEDSAVYLCASSLTTQGADEQFFGPGTRLTVL.

This clonotype was counted at least ten times. The chain recombines TRBV4-3 with TRBJ1-6, with D hard to call. The germline gives CDR1 LGHNA, CDR2 YSLEER. The CDR3 is made up of 15 amino acids. V lost 4 bases to trimming and J lost 11 bases, with 18 bases between them. The CDR3 nucleotides read TGCGCCAGCAGCCCCAACATGGCAGTAGGGACACCCCTCCACTTT. Its protein is CASSPNMAVGTPLHF.

This clonotype was seen a few times. This rearrangement joins TRBV20-1 to TRBJ2-7; D remains unclear. Germline CDR1 DFQATT, CDR2 SNEGSKA (reference sequence). The CDR3 has 12 residues. The ends were cut back, 2 bases at V and 2 bases at J, with 7 bases in the middle. CDR3 loop: CSARPGTYEQYF. In DNA, the CDR3 is TGCAGTGCTAGACCGGGTACCTACGAGCAGTACTTC.

CDR3 DNA sequence: TGTGCCAGCAGCTCTACAGTGTACTTC. It encodes CASSSTVYF. This sequence joins TRBV7-2 and TRBJ2-5; D remains unclear. The CDR3 runs to 9 residues. Per the germline V gene, CDR1 is SGHTA and CDR2 is FQGNSA. V lost 4 bases to trimming and J lost 13 bases, with 7 bases between them.

This clonotype was seen ten or more times. This chain connects TRBV20-1 to TRBJ2-7, with unresolved D. Trimming left V 3 bases short and J 4 bases short, with 16 bases between. CDR1 is DFQATT and CDR2 is SNEGSKA in the germline V gene (reference sequence). The CDR3 runs 14 residues. The CDR3 spells CSARNYGMEYEQYF. Written as DNA, the CDR3 is TGCAGTGCTAGGAACTACGGAATGGAGTACGAGCAGTACTTC.

This clonotype was counted at least ten times. This rearrangement joins TRBV10-3 to TRBJ1-5; the D is unclear. Looked up from germline, CDR1 is ENHRY and CDR2 is SYGVKD. The CDR3 spans 12 residues. Trimming cost V 5 bases and J 5 bases, with 7 bases left between them. The CDR3, as DNA: TGTGCCATCAGTCCCGGGGATCAGCCCCAGCATTTT. This encodes CAISPGDQPQHF.

The genes are TRBV12-3 or TRBV12-4 and TRBJ2-5; D perhaps matches TRBD2 (5 bases). This CDR3 has 14 amino acids. The CDR3 DNA reads TGTGCTAGTGGTTTAGCCGGATCGGGGGAGACCCAGTACTTC. This codes for CASGLAGSGETQYF.

This clonotype was picked up many times. The genes are TRBV20-1 and TRBJ2-7, with 10 bases identical to TRBD2. From germline, CDR1 is DFQATT and CDR2 SNEGSKA (reference sequence). The CDR3 totals 16 residues. V lost 6 bases, J lost 1 base, and 12 bases stayed unmatched. The CDR3: CSAEVASGSVSYEQYF. CDR3 sequence (DNA): TGCAGTGCCGAGGTGGCTAGCGGGAGTGTATCCTACGAGCAGTACTTC.